This entry lists 21 T cell receptor beta chains sequenced from one sample in a study of blood T cells in healthy people across ages. Primed by a sample-barcoded 5' primer and a J-beta primer mix, a second PCR proceeded for about 7 to 12 cycles. TCRdb reanalysed the 5' RACE reads using MiXCR and keeps one entry per CDR3 protein. In the table there are about 680,000 distinct CDR3 sequences, approximately 50% of which are singletons. Sample: blood. These receptor sequences come from a woman aged 55-70 years in good health.

The CDR3 region is CASSPRQGVYEQYF. The CDR3 DNA is TGTGCCAGCAGCCCCCGACAGGGTGTTTACGAGCAGTACTTC. The V call is TRBV14, the J call TRBJ2-7, with 7 bases lining up with TRBD1. V shed 4 bases and J 4 bases; nucleotides not matched to a gene: 7. Per germline, CDR1 SGHDN and CDR2 FVKESK. This CDR3 is 14 amino acids long.

Points on this clonotype: Mismatch with germline at one junction end may stem from a read error. V is TRBV7-2 and J is TRBJ1-4, with 9 bases lining up with TRBD1. Germline V gene data show CDR1 as SGHTA and CDR2 as FQGNSA. This CDR3 contains 16 residues. Here the CDR3 DNA reads TGTGCCAGCAGCCTAGCCGACAGGGGGATTAATGAAAAACTGTTTTTT. Amino acids: CASSLADRGINEKLFF.

The V call is TRBV6-5, the J call TRBJ1-4, with D tentatively TRBD1 (5 bases). Germline V CDR1 and CDR2: MNHEY, SVGAGI. V lost 7 bases to trimming and J lost 6 bases, with 12 bases between them. There are 13 residues in the CDR3. The CDR3 DNA is TGTGCCAGCAAGTCTCAGGGTTATGAAAAACTGTTTTTT. Translated, it gives CASKSQGYEKLFF.

This clonotype was counted once. The chain combines TRBV5-1 with TRBJ2-7; D might be TRBD1 or TRBD2, each matching 5 bases. Deletions cut 4 bases from V and 6 bases from J, with 17 bases between. The CDR3 spans 14 residues. The germline gives CDR1 SGHRS, CDR2 YFSETQ. The CDR3 DNA reads as TGCGCCAGCAGCCCGGGACCGCCGCGTTGCGAGCAGTACTTC. It specifies CASSPGPPRCEQYF.

The chain is built from TRBV5-1 and TRBJ2-5, with D maybe TRBD2 (6 bases). The CDR3 is made up of 14 amino acids. Trimming cost V 3 bases and J 5 bases, with 14 bases left between them. Germline CDR1 is SGHRS and CDR2 is YFSETQ. DNA for the CDR3: TGCGCCAGCAGCTCCCGGGACTCAGGGGAGACCCAGTACTTC. This translates into CASSSRDSGETQYF.

This clonotype was picked up a small number of times. This chain joins TRBV10-3 and TRBJ1-2, with D possibly TRBD1 on 5 matching bases. Trimming took 4 bases from V and 0 from J, leaving 15 bases between them. The CDR3 is 16 residues long. Germline assignment: CDR1 ENHRY and CDR2 SYGVKD. CDR3: CAISGRTNLANYGYTF. In DNA form, the CDR3 reads TGTGCCATCAGTGGAAGGACAAACCTAGCTAACTATGGCTACACCTTC.

The chain couples TRBV20-1 to TRBJ1-3, with 7 nucleotides matching TRBD1. This CDR3 region has 14 residues. The ends lost 4 bases at V and 4 bases at J; junction bases unmatched: 7. CDR1 and CDR2 from the germline V gene are DFQATT and SNEGSKA (reference sequence). CDR3 sequence (DNA): TGCAGTGCTACACCCGGGACAGTCGGAAACACCATATATTTT. It encodes CSATPGTVGNTIYF.

This clonotype appeared a few times. The genes are TRBV10-3 and TRBJ2-2; D unresolved. Germline V lookup: CDR1 ENHRY, CDR2 SYGVKD. This CDR3 comprises 15 residues. Trimming cost V 4 bases and J 4 bases, with 13 bases left between them. In DNA, the CDR3 is TGTGCCATCAGTGGGCAGTCCTGGACCACCGGGGAGCTGTTTTTT. Translated: CAISGQSWTTGELFF.

This clonotype was detected only a few times. The V call is TRBV4-2, the J call TRBJ2-5; 9 positions agree with TRBD2. The V segment lost 1 base and the J segment 5 bases; nucleotides outside the gene matches: 8. The CDR3 is 16 amino acids. Germline lookup yields CDR1 LGHNA and CDR2 YNFKEQ. The CDR3 protein is CASSQGQAGGGETQYF. In DNA, the CDR3 is TGTGCCAGCAGCCAAGGGCAAGCGGGAGGTGGGGAGACCCAGTACTTC.

This rearrangement joins TRBV25-1 to TRBJ2-5, with TRBD1 as a possible D gene (5 bases). The CDR3 spans 15 residues. V lost 4 bases and J 5 bases, leaving 17 bases between the germline ends. CDR1 is MGHDK and CDR2 is SYGVNS in the germline V gene. The chain's CDR3 is CASSGAGSGLETQYF. The CDR3 coding sequence is TGTGCCAGCAGTGGGGCAGGGTCCGGGTTGGAGACCCAGTACTTC.

J is TRBJ2-3 and V is TRBV7-2, with D tentatively TRBD1 (6 bases). This CDR3 region has 20 residues. Per germline, CDR1 SGHTA and CDR2 FQGNSA. V shed 1 base and J shed 4 bases, with 27 bases lying between them. The CDR3: CASSLVWVGQGKDNSDTQYF. The CDR3 nucleotides read TGTGCCAGCAGCTTAGTATGGGTGGGTCAGGGGAAGGACAATTCAGATACGCAGTATTTT.

The chain is built from TRBV18 and TRBJ2-7, with a possible D match to TRBD1 (5 bases). There are 15 residues in the CDR3. Trimming removed 3 bases from V and 0 bases from J, with 12 bases in between. Germline V gene sequence: CDR1 KGHSH, CDR2 LQKENI. CDR3 bases: TGTGCCAGCTCACCCAATAGACAGCCCTCCTACGAGCAGTACTTC. Protein: CASSPNRQPSYEQYF.

This chain joins TRBV7-2 and TRBJ2-4; TRBD1 is a possible D gene (5 bases). The germline CDR1 and CDR2 sequences are SGHTA and FQGNSA. Trimming left V 5 bases short and J 6 bases short, with 17 bases between. The CDR3 has 15 residues. In DNA form, the CDR3 reads TGTGCCAGCAGCCCCAGGGCCGGGCTCGGAAACATTCAGTACTTC. The encoded protein is CASSPRAGLGNIQYF.

The V and J genes are TRBV7-3 and TRBJ2-1; D may be TRBD1 (5 bases). The CDR3 is 14 amino acids. V was trimmed by 5 bases and J by 5 bases, leaving 13 bases between them. CDR1 is SGHTA and CDR2 is FQGTGA in the germline V gene. In DNA, the CDR3 is TGTGCCAGCAGCGAAAGGGGCAGCCACAATGAGCAGTTCTTC. Amino acids: CASSERGSHNEQFF.

This clonotype was observed a few times. The CDR3 coding sequence is TGTGCCAGCAGATTGGGACGGCTGACCTACGAGCAGTACTTC. Residues: CASRLGRLTYEQYF. This chain joins TRBV6-6 and TRBJ2-7, with D perhaps TRBD1 or TRBD2 (5 bases each). V was shortened by 6 bases and J by 2 bases, with 14 bases between the two germline ends. In germline, CDR1 is MNHNY, CDR2 SVGAGI (reference sequence). This CDR3 has 14 amino acids.

This chain links TRBV12-3 or TRBV12-4 with TRBJ2-7; 7 bases fit TRBD2. The length of the CDR3 is 14 residues. J gave up 7 bases and V 3 bases, and 9 bases lay outside the gene matches. CDR3 residues: CASSFGGRALEQYF. The CDR3 DNA reads as TGTGCCAGCAGTTTCGGGGGGAGGGCTTTGGAGCAGTACTTC.

This clonotype was seen more than once but under ten times. V gene TRBV20-1 combines with J gene TRBJ2-3; weak D call: TRBD2 (7 bases). Trimming stripped 5 bases from V and 2 bases from J, with 23 bases between. This CDR3 is 17 amino acids long. Looked up from germline, CDR1 is DFQATT and CDR2 is SNEGSKA (reference sequence). The CDR3 here is CSAPTGGLAIITDTQYF. The CDR3 nucleotides read TGCAGTGCTCCGACGGGGGGCCTAGCGATAATCACAGATACGCAGTATTTT.

The chain carries TRBV27 and TRBJ2-7; no clear D. The CDR3 consists of 17 residues. Trimming left V 6 bases short and J 5 bases short, with 26 bases between. Germline V CDR1 and CDR2: MNHEY, SMNVEV (reference sequence). The CDR3: CASSHRARAQTHHEQYF. The CDR3 DNA reads as TGTGCCAGCAGCCACCGCGCCCGGGCCCAAACTCATCACGAGCAGTACTTC.

The chain recombines TRBV6-5 with TRBJ2-7; 8 bases align to TRBD2. The CDR3 is 18 residues long. V gave up 0 bases and J gave up 0 bases; unmatched junction bases: 10. Per the germline V gene, CDR1 is MNHEY and CDR2 is SVGAGI. CDR3 region: CASSYSYSRAGGSYEQYF. CDR3 bases: TGTGCCAGCAGTTACTCCTACAGCAGGGCGGGGGGCTCCTACGAGCAGTACTTC.

This clonotype was observed a few times. This chain uses TRBV6-2 or TRBV6-3 with TRBJ2-1; 7 bases match TRBD1. The CDR3 runs to 17 residues. The V and J ends lost 2 bases and 5 bases, in that order; junction bases with no gene match: 12. CDR1 and CDR2 from the germline V gene are MNHEY and SVGEGT. CDR3 sequence reads: CASSYLGQGVTNNEQFF. DNA of the CDR3: TGTGCCAGCAGTTACCTGGGGCAGGGGGTGACTAACAATGAGCAGTTCTTC.

V usage is TRBV11-3 and J usage is TRBJ2-7; D is perhaps TRBD2 (6 bases). The germline gives CDR1 SGHNT, CDR2 YENEEA. The CDR3 runs to 13 residues. Trimming removed 5 bases from V and 9 bases from J, with 17 bases in between. In DNA form, the CDR3 reads TGTGCCAGCAGCCCCGGGACTTCGACGGGGCAGTACTTC. It is translated as CASSPGTSTGQYF.